The 9 T cell receptor beta chains below were found in one sample sequenced in a study of blood T cell repertoires in COVID-19. Some clones are missing from TCRdb's copy, which holds only in-frame ones; the method was immunoSEQ multiplex PCR. This sample has fewer than 400,000 clones, with 85% found just once. Source material: peripheral blood. The receptors come from a woman in her late teens or twenties with acute or convalescent COVID-19.

This sequence joins TRBV7-8 and TRBJ2-1; no clear D gene. The length of the CDR3 is 13 residues. Per germline, CDR1 SGHVS and CDR2 FQNEAQ. With 1 base removed from V and 4 bases from J, the gap between germline ends came to 5 bases. CDR3 sequence (DNA): TGTGCCAGCAGCTTAGAAGCATACAATGAGCAGTTCTTC. Its protein product is CASSLEAYNEQFF.

J is TRBJ2-7 and V is TRBV11-2; 11 nucleotides align to TRBD2. Trimming cost V 2 bases and J 3 bases; bases outside gene matches: 9. This CDR3 region has 17 residues. CDR1 and CDR2 (germline): SGHAT, FQNNGV. CDR3 bases: TGTGCCAGCAGCTTACGATTGACTAGCGGGATTGGCTACGAGCAGTACTTC. Protein sequence: CASSLRLTSGIGYEQYF.

This clone was counted only a few times. CDR3 in DNA: TGCGCCAGCAGCCCCCCCCCTTCCTACAATGAGCAGTTCTTC. Encoded protein: CASSPPPSYNEQFF. The chain combines TRBV5-1 with TRBJ2-1, with no clear D. The CDR3 sequence is 14 residues long. The germline V gene encodes CDR1 SGHRS and CDR2 YFSETQ. The V end lost 4 bases, the J end lost 1 base, and 9 bases lay between the germline ends.

The gene calls are TRBV3-1 (or the pseudogene TRBV3-2) and TRBJ2-5, with 12 positions matching TRBD2. The CDR3 length is 18 residues. Per germline, CDR1 LGHDT and CDR2 YNNKEL (reference sequence). V trimming: 4 bases; J trimming: 5 bases; junction bases outside the gene matches: 14. In nucleotides, the CDR3 is TGTGCCAGCAGCCCATCTCCCTTTCTAGCGGGAGGGGGGGAGACCCAGTACTTC. It yields the protein CASSPSPFLAGGGETQYF.

This clone occurred a few times. The CDR3 DNA reads TGTGCCAGCAGCCTGGGGCCAGAAAGGAACACTGAAGCTTTCTTT. This codes for CASSLGPERNTEAFF. The J gene is TRBJ1-1, the V gene TRBV7-2; D possibly corresponds to TRBD1 (5 bases). Trimming shortened V by 5 bases and J by 1 base, and 14 bases separated the two germline ends. This CDR3 contains 15 residues. The germline V gene encodes CDR1 SGHTA and CDR2 FQGNSA.

V and J are TRBV7-9 and TRBJ1-5; TRBD1 matches 7 bases. Germline V gene lookup returns CDR1 SEHNR and CDR2 FQNEAQ (reference sequence). The CDR3 spans 16 residues. Trimming cost V 5 bases and J 4 bases; bases outside gene matches: 11. CDR3 sequence reads: CASSKNIGGGNQPQHF. Written as DNA, the CDR3 is TGTGCCAGCAGCAAAAATATAGGGGGCGGGAATCAGCCCCAGCATTTT.

This sequence joins TRBV6-1 and TRBJ2-1; 9 bases are a match to TRBD2. Trimming cost V 6 bases and J 0 bases; bases outside gene matches: 12. CDR1 is MNHNS, CDR2 SASEGT, per germline. This CDR3 is 18 amino acids long. This chain's CDR3 is CASSEPPKREVSYNEQFF. CDR3 coding DNA: TGTGCCAGCAGCGAACCTCCGAAGCGGGAGGTCTCCTACAATGAGCAGTTCTTC.

As for this clone: The same CDR3 also results from other DNA sequences found in this sample. The chain carries TRBV10-1 and TRBJ2-5, with TRBD2 matching 9 bases. The CDR3 covers 13 residues. Germline values: CDR1 WNHNN, CDR2 SYGVQD (reference sequence). Trimming removed 3 bases from V and 5 bases from J; junction bases left unmatched: 1. The CDR3 sequence: CASSESGGETQYF. In DNA form, the CDR3 reads TGCGCCAGCAGTGAAAGCGGGGGGGAGACCCAGTACTTC.

The chain couples TRBV5-1 to TRBJ1-2, with 7 bases identical to TRBD1. Losses at the gene ends were 0 bases for V and 0 bases for J; bases not matched to a gene: 5. Germline CDR1 is SGHRS and CDR2 is YFSETQ. This CDR3 has 16 amino acids. CDR3: CASSLAGTAANYGYTF. CDR3 sequence (DNA): TGCGCCAGCAGCTTGGCCGGGACAGCAGCTAACTATGGCTACACCTTC. Full variable domain (outside the CDR3, taken from reference TRBV5-1 and TRBJ1-2): KAGVTQTPRYLIKTRGQQVTLSCSPISGHRSVSWYQQTPGQGLQFLFEYFSETQRNKGNFPGRFSGRQFSNSRSEMNVSTLELGDSALYLCASSLAGTAANYGYTFGSGTRLTVV.